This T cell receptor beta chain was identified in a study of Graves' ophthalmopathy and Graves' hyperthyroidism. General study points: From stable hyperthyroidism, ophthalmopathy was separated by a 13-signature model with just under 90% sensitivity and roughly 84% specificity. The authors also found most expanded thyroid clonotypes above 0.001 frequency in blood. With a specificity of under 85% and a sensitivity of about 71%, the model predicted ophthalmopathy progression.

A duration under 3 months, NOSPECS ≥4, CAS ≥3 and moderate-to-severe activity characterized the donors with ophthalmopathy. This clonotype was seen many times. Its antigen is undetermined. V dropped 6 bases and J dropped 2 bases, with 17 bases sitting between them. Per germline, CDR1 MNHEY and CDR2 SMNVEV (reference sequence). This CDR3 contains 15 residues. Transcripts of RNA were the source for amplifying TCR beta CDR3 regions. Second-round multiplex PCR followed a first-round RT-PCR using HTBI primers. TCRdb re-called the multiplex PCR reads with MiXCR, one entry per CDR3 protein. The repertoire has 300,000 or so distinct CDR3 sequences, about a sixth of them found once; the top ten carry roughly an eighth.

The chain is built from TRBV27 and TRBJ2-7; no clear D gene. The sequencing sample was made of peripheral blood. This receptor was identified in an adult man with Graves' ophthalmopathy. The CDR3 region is CASRIQLNGPYEQYF. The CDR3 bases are TGTGCCAGCAGGATACAGTTGAATGGCCCCTACGAGCAGTACTTC.